One sample yielded the 19 T cell receptor beta chains listed below, sequenced in a study of a mutant IDH1 vaccine in newly diagnosed glioma. The method was immunoSEQ multiplex PCR; TCRdb's version includes in-frame clones alone and lacks a portion of them. The sample comprises about 48,000 clones, about 82% of which are singletons, and 12% rests with the top ten. The time point is: week 35, safety follow-up. Every vaccination contained 300 ug of the mutant IDH1 20-mer peptide and was paired with topical imiquimod. No antigens are known for them. Source: PBMCs, taken from a glioma patient whose treatment included an IDH1 peptide vaccine. These TCRs come from a man in his forties with glioma.

The J gene is TRBJ1-2, the V gene TRBV30; D not certain. Between the trimmed V and J ends, which lost 5 bases and 2 bases, there was a span of 18 bases. Germline V gene sequence: CDR1 GTSNPN, CDR2 SVGIG (reference sequence). This CDR3 has 15 residues. The CDR3 sequence is CAWPHPAGRNYGYTF. The CDR3 DNA sequence: TGTGCCTGGCCACACCCTGCGGGCAGAAACTATGGCTACACCTTC.

Details on this clone: Other DNA sequences within the sample encode an identical CDR3. The chain couples TRBV6-5 to TRBJ2-7, with 14 positions matching TRBD2. The germline CDR1 and CDR2 sequences are MNHEY and SVGAGI. The CDR3 is made up of 15 amino acids. The junction had 5 bases not matched to a gene; V was cut back by 6 bases and J by 4 bases. The CDR3 DNA reads as TGTGCCAGCAGCCAGGGACTAGCGGGAGCTTACGAGCAGTACTTC. This codes for CASSQGLAGAYEQYF.

The chain has TRBV5-5 and TRBJ2-5, with D possibly being TRBD2 (7 bases). Trimming left V 0 bases short and J 5 bases short, with 14 bases between. This CDR3 spans 15 amino acids. Looked up from germline, CDR1 is SGHKS and CDR2 is YYEKEE (reference sequence). The CDR3 spells CASSLVRGASETQYF. CDR3 in DNA: TGTGCCAGCAGCTTGGTTCGGGGGGCGAGTGAGACCCAGTACTTC. The complete variable domain, with remaining parts taken from reference TRBV5-5 and TRBJ2-5, reads DAGVTQSPTHLIKTRGQQVTLRCSPISGHKSVSWYQQVLGQGPQFIFQYYEKEERGRGNFPDRFSARQFPNYSSELNVNALLLGDSALYLCASSLVRGASETQYFGPGTRLLVL.

The chain couples TRBV18 to TRBJ2-1; TRBD2 matches at 13 bases. J was trimmed by 5 bases and V by 1 base; bases with no gene match: 14. The CDR3 extends over 20 amino acids. Looked up from germline, CDR1 is KGHSH and CDR2 is LQKENI. The DNA of the CDR3 is TGTGCCAGCTCACCACAGAGACTAGCGGGAGGAAGTCCCTTAGACAATGAGCAGTTCTTC. Translated: CASSPQRLAGGSPLDNEQFF.

The chain uses TRBV6-6 and TRBJ1-1; a weak D match, TRBD1 (5 bases). Germline V CDR1 and CDR2: MNHNY, SVGAGI (reference sequence). Between the trimmed V and J ends, which lost 7 bases and 6 bases, there was a span of 12 bases. The CDR3 sequence is 12 residues long. DNA of the CDR3: TGTGCCAGCACCCGGGGGGGGGCTGAAGCTTTCTTT. Translation: CASTRGGAEAFF.

This clone was picked up a small number of times. The chain joins TRBV12-5 to TRBJ1-1, with D perhaps TRBD1 (6 bases). The CDR3 is 14 amino acids. Trimming removed 4 bases from V and 3 bases from J, with 12 bases in between. The V gene's germline CDR1 is LGHNT and CDR2 FRNRAP. CDR3 in amino acids: CASGSGTPDTEAFF. CDR3 in DNA: TGTGCTAGTGGTTCGGGGACACCTGACACTGAAGCTTTCTTT.

The chain employs TRBV2 and TRBJ1-3; 10 bases line up with TRBD1. The trim removed 8 bases at V and 3 bases at J, leaving 19 bases unmatched. The CDR3 loop spans 19 amino acids. Germline V CDR1 and CDR2: SNHLY, FYNNEI. The chain's CDR3 is CASAETRTGGASGGNTIYF. The CDR3 nucleotides read TGTGCCAGCGCCGAAACCCGGACAGGGGGAGCTTCGGGTGGAAACACCATATATTTT.

CDR3 DNA sequence: TGTGCCAGCAGTTCCCCCGGGACTAGCGGGATAGTGGGCTACAATGAGCAGTTCTTC. As protein: CASSSPGTSGIVGYNEQFF. The chain has TRBV27 and TRBJ2-1; 13 bases line up with TRBD2. The V segment lost 4 bases and the J segment 3 bases; nucleotides outside the gene matches: 12. CDR3 length equals 19 residues. The germline V gene encodes CDR1 MNHEY and CDR2 SMNVEV (reference sequence).

The CDR3 coding sequence is TGTGCCAGCGGCGGAGCGGCTTCCTACAATGAGCAGTTCTTC. Translating it yields CASGGAASYNEQFF. J is TRBJ2-1 and V is TRBV2; D is possibly TRBD2 (5 bases). V lost 8 bases and J 1 base, leaving 12 bases between the germline ends. Germline values: CDR1 SNHLY, CDR2 FYNNEI. CDR3 length: 14 amino acids.

V usage is TRBV30 and J usage is TRBJ1-1; TRBD1 matches at 7 bases. V was pared by 6 bases and J by 1 base, with 5 bases of the junction left unmatched. Germline CDR1 and CDR2: GTSNPN and SVGIG (reference sequence). The length of the CDR3 is 13 residues. CDR3 DNA sequence: TGTGCCTGCACCCGGACAGGGAACACTGAAGCTTTCTTT. Its protein is CACTRTGNTEAFF.

This clone was seen a few times. The chain combines TRBV11-2 with TRBJ2-7; the match to TRBD2 covers 9 bases. The CDR3 spans 14 residues. After removal of 5 bases from V and 3 bases from J, the junction contained 5 bases not matched to a gene. Germline V gene data show CDR1 as SGHAT and CDR2 as FQNNGV. In DNA, the CDR3 is TGTGCCAGCAGCCTTAGCGGGAGTCTCTACGAGCAGTACTTC. Protein product: CASSLSGSLYEQYF.

Remarks on this clone: Other DNA sequences within the sample encode an identical CDR3. The rearrangement links TRBV7-2 to TRBJ2-1, with TRBD2 matching over 8 bases. Germline loops: CDR1 SGHTA, CDR2 FQGNSA. Trimming at V came to 4 bases and at J to 0 bases, leaving 5 bases not matched to a gene. The CDR3 totals 16 residues. The chain's CDR3 is CASSSLAGSSYNEQFF. CDR3 in DNA: TGTGCCAGCAGCTCATTAGCGGGGAGCTCCTACAATGAGCAGTTCTTC.

This clone was seen more than once but under ten times. This chain connects TRBV5-1 to TRBJ2-7, with 11 bases that match TRBD2. CDR3 length: 14 amino acids. Per germline, CDR1 SGHRS and CDR2 YFSETQ. Losses at the gene ends were 4 bases for V and 4 bases for J; bases not matched to a gene: 4. The CDR3: CASSTGLAAYEQYF. The CDR3, as DNA: TGCGCCAGCAGCACGGGACTAGCGGCGTACGAGCAGTACTTC.

This chain uses TRBV4-1 with TRBJ2-1; 12 bases line up with TRBD2. V lost 3 bases, J lost 12 bases, and 6 bases stayed unmatched. This CDR3 region has 14 residues. Germline CDR1 and CDR2: MGHRA and YSYEKL. The chain's CDR3 is CASSQTSGGSGQFF. DNA for the CDR3: TGCGCCAGCAGCCAGACTAGCGGGGGTAGCGGGCAGTTCTTC.

This clone was counted once. The chain uses TRBV11-2 and TRBJ2-5; no definite D call. Germline loops: CDR1 SGHAT, CDR2 FQNNGV. CDR3 size: 15 residues. V gave up 4 bases and J gave up 2 bases, with 14 bases separating them. The CDR3 sequence is CASSSRTLPQETQYF. The CDR3 bases are TGTGCCAGCAGCTCCCGTACATTACCTCAAGAGACCCAGTACTTC. Drawing the rest from reference TRBV11-2 and TRBJ2-5, the complete variable domain is EAGVAQSPRYKIIEKRQSVAFWCNPISGHATLYWYQQILGQGPKLLIQFQNNGVVDDSQLPKDRFSAERLKGVDSTLKIQPAKLEDSAVYLCASSSRTLPQETQYFGPGTRLLVL.

This clone was found a few times. The V and J genes are TRBV19 and TRBJ1-5, with 7 bases matching TRBD1. With V trimmed by 7 bases and J by 1 base, 10 bases remained unmatched. The length of the CDR3 is 16 residues. Germline-derived CDR1 and CDR2 are LNHDA and SQIVND (reference sequence). The CDR3 coding sequence is TGTGCCAGTACCCCCGGGCAGGGGGTAAGCAATCAGCCCCAGCATTTT. Translation: CASTPGQGVSNQPQHF. Looking up the rest from reference TRBV19 and TRBJ1-5 gives the full variable domain: DGGITQSPKYLFRKEGQNVTLSCEQNLNHDAMYWYRQDPGQGLRLIYYSQIVNDFQKGDIAEGYSVSREKKESFPLTVTSAQKNPTAFYLCASTPGQGVSNQPQHFGDGTRLSIL.

The chain recombines TRBV4-1 with TRBJ2-3; D might be TRBD1 (6 bases). This CDR3 has 17 residues. V was cut by 0 bases and J by 2 bases, with 15 bases left in between. The V gene's germline CDR1 is MGHRA and CDR2 YSYEKL. CDR3 DNA sequence: TGCGCCAGCAGCCAAGAGGTTAACAGGGTCCCCACAGATACGCAGTATTTT. Translated: CASSQEVNRVPTDTQYF.

The chain uses TRBV5-1 and TRBJ2-1, with a tentative D call TRBD2 (6 bases). Germline V gene data show CDR1 as SGHRS and CDR2 as YFSETQ. The CDR3 length is 16 residues. Trimming left V 4 bases short and J 8 bases short, with 22 bases between. The CDR3 loop reads CASSGRLNLEGDEQFF. DNA of the CDR3: TGCGCCAGCAGCGGGCGGCTCAATCTGGAGGGAGATGAGCAGTTCTTC. The whole variable domain, remainder taken from reference TRBV5-1 and TRBJ2-1, is KAGVTQTPRYLIKTRGQQVTLSCSPISGHRSVSWYQQTPGQGLQFLFEYFSETQRNKGNFPGRFSGRQFSNSRSEMNVSTLELGDSALYLCASSGRLNLEGDEQFFGPGTRLTVL.

The J gene is TRBJ1-5, the V gene TRBV19, with 11 bases fitting TRBD1. The CDR3 has 16 amino acids. V trimming: 6 bases; J trimming: 3 bases; junction bases outside the gene matches: 7. Germline CDR1 is LNHDA and CDR2 is SQIVND (reference sequence). As DNA, the CDR3 is TGTGCCAGTAGATCAGGGGACAGGGGGTCCAATCAGCCCCAGCATTTT. Translating gives CASRSGDRGSNQPQHF.